The 13 T cell receptor beta chains below come from one sample, sequenced in a study of blood T cell repertoires in COVID-19. This table comes from immunoSEQ multiplex PCR, and its TCRdb copy is limited to in-frame clones, with some not included. Counted here are a few hundred thousand clones, around 87% occurring once; the ten biggest clones make up 3.5% to 4%. Source material: peripheral blood. The source of these receptors is a woman in her 50s with active or convalescent COVID-19.

About this clone itself: Other DNA sequences in this sample translate to the same CDR3. The rearrangement uses TRBV5-4 and TRBJ2-7; 12 positions agree with TRBD2. This CDR3 has 15 residues. The ends lost 5 bases at V and 2 bases at J; junction bases unmatched: 5. The germline CDR1 and CDR2 sequences are SGHNT and YYREEE (reference sequence). The CDR3 region has the DNA TGTGCCAGCAGTCCAGGACTAGCGGGGACCTACGAGCAGTACTTC. It yields the protein CASSPGLAGTYEQYF.

This clone came up once. The CDR3 DNA sequence: TGTGCCAGTACCATTTCACAGACAGATACGCAGTATTTT. Its translation: CASTISQTDTQYF. The V gene is TRBV19, the J gene TRBJ2-3; D is unclear. The germline CDR1 and CDR2 sequences are LNHDA and SQIVND (reference sequence). The ends were cut back, 7 bases at V and 3 bases at J, with 11 bases in the middle. The CDR3 covers 13 residues. Looking up the rest from reference TRBV19 and TRBJ2-3 gives the full variable domain: DGGITQSPKYLFRKEGQNVTLSCEQNLNHDAMYWYRQDPGQGLRLIYYSQIVNDFQKGDIAEGYSVSREKKESFPLTVTSAQKNPTAFYLCASTISQTDTQYFGPGTRLTVL.

The J gene is TRBJ2-2, the V gene TRBV19; D is undetermined. V was pared by 5 bases and J by 5 bases, with 18 bases between. Germline CDR1 and CDR2: LNHDA and SQIVND (reference sequence). The CDR3 spans 16 residues. CDR3 region: CASSPLRQLNTGELFF. DNA for the CDR3: TGTGCCAGTAGTCCATTACGGCAACTAAATACCGGGGAGCTGTTTTTT.

The chain joins TRBV7-9 to TRBJ1-2; TRBD1 aligns across 9 bases. V shed 0 bases, J shed 3 bases, and the junction held 8 bases outside the gene matches. The CDR3 consists of 17 residues. Per the germline V gene, CDR1 is SEHNR and CDR2 is FQNEAQ (reference sequence). CDR3 DNA: TGTGCCAGCAGCTTAGCGGGGACAGGGCCAAGTCACTATGGCTACACCTTC. Translating it yields CASSLAGTGPSHYGYTF.

This clone occurred once. The chain links TRBV2 to TRBJ2-1, with a possible D match to TRBD1 (5 bases). Germline CDR1 and CDR2: SNHLY and FYNNEI. CDR3 length equals 14 residues. V was trimmed by 7 bases and J by 6 bases, leaving 16 bases between them. The CDR3 loop reads CASTWTIQGNEQFF. CDR3 nucleotide sequence: TGTGCCAGCACATGGACAATTCAAGGCAATGAGCAGTTCTTC.

The chain joins TRBV6-6 to TRBJ2-7; TRBD2 aligns across 8 bases. Germline values: CDR1 MNHNY, CDR2 SVGAGI (reference sequence). The CDR3 loop spans 15 amino acids. Trimming took 6 bases from V and 5 from J; bases not matched to a gene: 12. In nucleotides, the CDR3 is TGTGCCAGCAGGGGGAGCGGGCGTAGCGGGAACGAGCAGTACTTC. Protein: CASRGSGRSGNEQYF.

The chain has TRBV27 and TRBJ2-2; 9 nucleotides line up with TRBD2. V trimming: 0 bases; J trimming: 7 bases; junction bases outside the gene matches: 3. This CDR3 spans 15 amino acids. CDR1 is MNHEY, CDR2 SMNVEV, per germline (reference sequence). The CDR3 protein is CASSLSRGGIGELFF. The DNA for the CDR3 is TGTGCCAGCAGTTTATCGCGGGGGGGGATCGGGGAGCTGTTTTTT.

This clone was detected only once. This sequence joins TRBV30 and TRBJ2-4; 8 nucleotides line up with TRBD2. Germline CDR1 reads GTSNPN; CDR2 reads SVGIG (reference sequence). The junction had 11 bases not matched to a gene; V was cut back by 3 bases and J by 4 bases. The CDR3 runs to 16 residues. The CDR3 coding sequence is TGTGCCTGGAGGGTCCGAGCGGGAGTTGGTAAAAACATTCAGTACTTC. It codes for CAWRVRAGVGKNIQYF.

J is TRBJ1-2 and V is TRBV6-5; 8 bases align to TRBD1. This CDR3 is 15 amino acids long. V was pared by 6 bases and J by 5 bases, with 11 bases of the junction left unmatched. Germline V gene data show CDR1 as MNHEY and CDR2 as SVGAGI. CDR3 DNA sequence: TGTGCCAGCAGGCGCGGACAGGGTTCCAAATATGGCTACACCTTC. It specifies CASRRGQGSKYGYTF.

The V and J genes are TRBV15 and TRBJ2-7; TRBD2 agrees at 10 bases. With V trimmed by 5 bases and J by 3 bases, 7 bases remained unmatched. Germline V gene lookup returns CDR1 LNHNV and CDR2 YYDKDF (reference sequence). CDR3 size: 15 residues. As DNA, the CDR3 is TGTGCCACCAGCGTAGGGACTAGCGTGTACTACGAGCAGTACTTC. This translates into CATSVGTSVYYEQYF.

This clone was detected once. The chain couples TRBV27 to TRBJ2-7; 8 positions agree with TRBD2. Germline V gives CDR1 MNHEY, CDR2 SMNVEV (reference sequence). Germline trimming cut 3 bases from V and 7 bases from J; bases unmatched to any gene: 11. The CDR3 spans 15 residues. The CDR3 DNA is TGTGCCAGCAGTTTTGGGGTAGCGGGGATAGGGGAGCAGTACTTC. Translation gives CASSFGVAGIGEQYF.

The V call is TRBV7-8, the J call TRBJ2-2; 15 nucleotides match TRBD2. Germline values: CDR1 SGHVS, CDR2 FQNEAQ. This CDR3 has 16 amino acids. V gave up 5 bases and J gave up 6 bases; unmatched junction bases: 4. CDR3 nucleotide sequence: TGTGCCAGCAGCCGAGGACTAGCGGGAGGGTCCGGGGAGCTGTTTTTT. Protein: CASSRGLAGGSGELFF.

This clone has only a few counts. The chain uses TRBV29-1 and TRBJ1-2; D unclear. V lost 3 bases to trimming and J lost 2 bases, with 7 bases between them. This CDR3 region has 12 residues. Looked up from germline, CDR1 is SQVTM and CDR2 is ANQGSEA. CDR3 bases: TGCAGCGTTGATCGCCGGAACTATGGCTACACCTTC. Residues: CSVDRRNYGYTF.